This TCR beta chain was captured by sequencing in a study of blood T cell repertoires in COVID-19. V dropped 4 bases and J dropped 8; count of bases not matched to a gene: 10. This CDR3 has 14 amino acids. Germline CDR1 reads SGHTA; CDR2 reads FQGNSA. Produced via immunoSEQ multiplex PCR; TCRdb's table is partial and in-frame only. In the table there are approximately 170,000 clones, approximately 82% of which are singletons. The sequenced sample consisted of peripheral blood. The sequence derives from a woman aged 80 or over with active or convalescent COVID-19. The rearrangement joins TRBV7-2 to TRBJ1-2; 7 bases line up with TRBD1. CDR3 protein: CASSSGTVLLGYTF. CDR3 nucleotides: TGTGCCAGCAGCTCCGGGACAGTACTCTTGGGCTACACCTTC.